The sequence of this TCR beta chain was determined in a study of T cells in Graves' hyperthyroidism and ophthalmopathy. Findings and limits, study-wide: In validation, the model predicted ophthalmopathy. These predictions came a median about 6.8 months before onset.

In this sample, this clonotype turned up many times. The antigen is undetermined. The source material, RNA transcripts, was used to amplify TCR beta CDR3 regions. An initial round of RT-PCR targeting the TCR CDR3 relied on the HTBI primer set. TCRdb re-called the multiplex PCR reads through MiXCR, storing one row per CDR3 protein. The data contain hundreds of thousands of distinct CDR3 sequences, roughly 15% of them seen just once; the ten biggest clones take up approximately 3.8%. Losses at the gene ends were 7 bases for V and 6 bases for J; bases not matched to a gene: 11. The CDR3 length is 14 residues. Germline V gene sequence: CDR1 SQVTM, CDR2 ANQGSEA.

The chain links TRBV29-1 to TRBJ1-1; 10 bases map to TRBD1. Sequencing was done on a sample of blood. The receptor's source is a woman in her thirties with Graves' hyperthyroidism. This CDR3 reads CSAYGTGEGAEAFF. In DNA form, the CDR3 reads TGCAGCGCCTACGGGACAGGGGAGGGGGCTGAAGCTTTCTTT. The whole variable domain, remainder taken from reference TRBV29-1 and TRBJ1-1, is SAVISQKPSRDICQRGTSLTIQCQVDSQVTMMFWYRQQPGQSLTLIATANQGSEATYESGFVIDKFPISRPNLTFSTLTVSNMSPEDSSIYLCSAYGTGEGAEAFFGQGTRLTVV.